These 16 T cell receptor beta chains were sequenced from one sample in a study of T-cell memory formation after mild COVID-19. Using its own MiXCR run on the 5' RACE reads, TCRdb lists one record per CDR3 protein. This sample has 100,000 to 150,000 distinct CDR3 sequences, with approximately 15% found just once. Sequencing used PBMCs or a T cell subset sorted from them (not recorded which). These receptors originate from a man aged 18 to 35 who had mild COVID-19 (a few samples of this study predate the infection). Cell type and time point are not known.

This clonotype turned up a few times. V and J are TRBV5-1 and TRBJ2-5; D not resolved. The CDR3 length is 14 residues. The germline V gene encodes CDR1 SGHRS and CDR2 YFSETQ. V lost 5 bases to trimming and J lost 2 bases, with 13 bases between them. In nucleotides, the CDR3 is TGCGCCAGCAGTCTTAGGATGATTCAAGAGACCCAGTACTTC. Protein: CASSLRMIQETQYF.

This clonotype was seen a handful of times. The chain links TRBV24-1 to TRBJ2-5, with a tentative D call TRBD2 (5 bases). Germline loops: CDR1 KGHDR, CDR2 SFDVKD. The V and J ends lost 5 bases and 3 bases respectively, with 9 bases between them. CDR3 length equals 13 residues. The CDR3: CATSGAGEETQYF. CDR3 coding DNA: TGTGCCACCAGTGGTGCGGGTGAAGAGACCCAGTACTTC.

There are a few counts of this clonotype. The chain couples TRBV28 to TRBJ2-5, with D maybe TRBD1 (6 bases). Per the germline V gene, CDR1 is MDHEN and CDR2 is SYDVKM. V lost 8 bases, J lost 9 bases, and 19 bases lay in between. CDR3 length equals 13 residues. In DNA, the CDR3 is TGTGCCAGCCGGACGACAGGTCTCTCGGCCCAGTACTTC. Its translation: CASRTTGLSAQYF.

A few counts support this clonotype. The V call is TRBV20-1, the J call TRBJ2-3, with D unclear. The CDR3 spans 13 residues. V lost 5 bases and J lost 0, with 9 bases in between. CDR1 is DFQATT, CDR2 SNEGSKA, per germline (reference sequence). Here the CDR3 DNA reads TGCAGTGCTCGAGCACCTAGCACAGATACGCAGTATTTT. The encoded protein is CSARAPSTDTQYF.

This clonotype came up a few times. This rearrangement joins TRBV28 to TRBJ2-3; a weak D match, TRBD2 (5 bases). Per the germline V gene, CDR1 is MDHEN and CDR2 is SYDVKM. The CDR3 extends over 13 amino acids. The V end was cut by 8 bases, the J end by 1 base, with 10 bases between. The CDR3 DNA reads TGTGCCAGCGTCCCAGCGGGCACAGATACGCAGTATTTT. Encoded protein: CASVPAGTDTQYF.

The chain carries TRBV20-1 and TRBJ1-1; no definite D call. V shed 0 bases and J shed 4 bases, with 12 bases lying between them. This CDR3 region has 14 residues. The V gene's germline CDR1 is DFQATT and CDR2 SNEGSKA (reference sequence). CDR3 amino acids: CSARDTGLSTEAFF. Here the CDR3 DNA reads TGCAGTGCTAGAGATACGGGGTTGAGCACTGAAGCTTTCTTT.

The CDR3 spells CASSLGVGTEAFF. Here the CDR3 DNA reads TGTGCCAGCAGTTTAGGGGTCGGAACTGAAGCTTTCTTT. The chain has TRBV12-3 or TRBV12-4 and TRBJ1-1; D gene uncertain. V lost 1 base and J 5 bases, leaving 8 bases between the germline ends. CDR3 length: 13 residues.

This clonotype occurred a few times. The chain is built from TRBV9 and TRBJ1-4; D remains unclear. The germline gives CDR1 SGDLS, CDR2 YYNGEE. The CDR3 loop spans 15 amino acids. Trimming removed 4 bases at V and 3 bases at J, with 13 bases between. CDR3 protein: CASSPPLGANEKLFF. The CDR3 region has the DNA TGTGCCAGCAGCCCTCCCCTGGGAGCTAATGAAAAACTGTTTTTT.

This clonotype has more than one count but fewer than ten. V is TRBV12-3 or TRBV12-4 and J is TRBJ1-5; D is undetermined. V dropped 6 bases and J dropped 9 bases, with 15 bases sitting between them. This CDR3 comprises 13 residues. Here the CDR3 DNA reads TGTGCCAGCAGGGAAACGAACCCGGGGCCCCAGCATTTT. Its protein product is CASRETNPGPQHF.

The chain has TRBV20-1 and TRBJ2-5; TRBD1 matches 12 bases. The CDR3 contains 17 residues. Germline CDR1 and CDR2: DFQATT and SNEGSKA (reference sequence). With V trimmed by 5 bases and J by 3 bases, 13 bases remained unmatched. CDR3 nucleotides: TGCAGTGCTTTCCCGGGACAGGGGGCTCGGGAGGAAGAGACCCAGTACTTC. Its translation: CSAFPGQGAREEETQYF.

This clonotype was seen only a few times. This chain uses TRBV24-1 with TRBJ2-1, with 8 bases aligning to TRBD1. The V segment lost 4 bases and the J segment 3 bases; nucleotides outside the gene matches: 10. CDR1 and CDR2 from the germline V gene are KGHDR and SFDVKD. This CDR3 contains 17 residues. Written as DNA, the CDR3 is TGTGCCACCAGTGACTCTTGGGGACAGGAGAACTACAATGAGCAGTTCTTC. It yields the protein CATSDSWGQENYNEQFF.

The chain is built from TRBV20-1 and TRBJ1-2; possible D gene TRBD1, 6 bases. The CDR3 extends over 13 amino acids. From germline, CDR1 is DFQATT and CDR2 SNEGSKA (reference sequence). Deletions cut 8 bases from V and 4 bases from J, with 17 bases between. The DNA of the CDR3 is TGCAGTACTTTACGACAGGCGCCCTATGGCTACACCTTC. Amino acids: CSTLRQAPYGYTF.

This clonotype was seen at least ten times. The rearrangement links TRBV29-1 to TRBJ2-7, with D perhaps TRBD2 (6 bases). V lost 6 bases and J lost 1, with 7 bases in between. CDR1 and CDR2 (germline): SQVTM, ANQGSEA. The CDR3 spans 11 residues. CDR3 bases: TGCAGCGTACGGGGGTCCTACGAGCAGTACTTC. It yields the protein CSVRGSYEQYF.

The V gene is TRBV6-2 or TRBV6-3, the J gene TRBJ2-7, with a tentative D call TRBD2 (6 bases). CDR1 MNHEY and CDR2 SVGEGT come from the germline V gene. The CDR3 is 14 amino acids. V lost 0 bases and J 5 bases, leaving 11 bases between the germline ends. CDR3 coding DNA: TGTGCCAGCAGTTACTCTGGCGGGGCCAACGAGCAGTACGTC. Encoded protein: CASSYSGGANEQYV.

V usage is TRBV10-3 and J usage is TRBJ1-2; TRBD1 aligns across 7 bases. The germline V gene has CDR1 ENHRY and CDR2 SYGVKD. V shed 2 bases, J shed 8 bases, and the junction held 8 bases outside the gene matches. The CDR3 contains 14 residues. The CDR3 is CAISETRDSYGYTF. For the CDR3, the DNA is TGTGCCATCAGTGAGACCCGGGACAGTTACGGCTACACCTTC.

This clonotype occurred a few times. The V gene is TRBV9, the J gene TRBJ2-2, with TRBD2 matching 12 bases. This CDR3 contains 17 residues. Germline V gene lookup returns CDR1 SGDLS and CDR2 YYNGEE. J was trimmed by 4 bases and V by 2 bases; bases with no gene match: 6. CDR3: CASSVASGGAGTGELFF. The CDR3 region has the DNA TGTGCCAGCAGCGTGGCTAGCGGGGGGGCCGGCACCGGGGAGCTGTTTTTT.